This T cell receptor beta chain was observed in a study of T cell changes during pregnancy in multiple sclerosis. The CDR3 sequence is 17 residues long. Trimming removed 2 bases at V and 0 bases at J, with 15 bases between. Per the germline V gene, CDR1 is SGDLS and CDR2 is YYNGEE. TCRdb's table, derived via immunoSEQ multiplex PCR, lists solely in-frame clones and lacks some. Here the sample spans approximately 24,000 clones, about 88% being singletons. This sequence joins TRBV9 and TRBJ1-3; D perhaps matches TRBD1 (5 bases). The TCR sequence derives from a female donor in good health, enrolled as a control in a pregnancy study. The sequencing here drew on CD4+ T cells from peripheral blood mononuclear cells, taken in the second trimester of pregnancy. The CDR3: CASSVGGEGFSGNTIYF. The CDR3 nucleotides are TGTGCCAGCAGCGTGGGGGGGGAGGGTTTCTCTGGAAACACCATATATTTT.